This TCR beta chain was identified in a study of monozygotic twins with inflammatory bowel disease. TCRdb re-analyzed the 5' RACE reads; it lists each CDR3 protein once, without DNA. Its listing shows under 150,000 distinct CDR3 sequences. This CDR3 comprises 13 residues. Unfractionated whole blood yielded total RNA, and T cells were not sorted. Sequenced input: blood. The source is a human donor with ulcerative colitis or Crohn's disease, or a healthy co-twin of an affected twin (not recorded which). The chain is built from TRBV12-3 or TRBV12-4 and TRBJ2-7. The CDR3 sequence: CASRGGQPHEQYF.